This T cell receptor beta chain came from a study of patients and donors after allogeneic stem cell transplantation. TCRdb independently ran MiXCR on the RT-PCR reads; one entry per CDR3 protein. This sample yields roughly 940,000 distinct CDR3 sequences, of which roughly 18% are seen a single time; 6% belongs to the top ten. Sequencing was performed on blood, either unsorted or a sorted T cell fraction (not recorded which). The sequence derives from a human donor who was either an allogeneic HSCT recipient or a stem cell or donor lymphocyte infusion donor (not recorded which). It is not recorded whose cells these are; they may come from a transplant donor.

The CDR3 region has the DNA TGTGCCAGCACCCCCATAGCGGGGGGAACCACAGATACGCAGTATTTT. Its translation: CASTPIAGGTTDTQYF. This chain links TRBV12-3 or TRBV12-4 with TRBJ2-3; 10 bases fit TRBD2. The V gene end was trimmed by 7 bases and the J gene end by 2 bases; junction bases not matched to a gene: 9. This CDR3 comprises 16 residues.